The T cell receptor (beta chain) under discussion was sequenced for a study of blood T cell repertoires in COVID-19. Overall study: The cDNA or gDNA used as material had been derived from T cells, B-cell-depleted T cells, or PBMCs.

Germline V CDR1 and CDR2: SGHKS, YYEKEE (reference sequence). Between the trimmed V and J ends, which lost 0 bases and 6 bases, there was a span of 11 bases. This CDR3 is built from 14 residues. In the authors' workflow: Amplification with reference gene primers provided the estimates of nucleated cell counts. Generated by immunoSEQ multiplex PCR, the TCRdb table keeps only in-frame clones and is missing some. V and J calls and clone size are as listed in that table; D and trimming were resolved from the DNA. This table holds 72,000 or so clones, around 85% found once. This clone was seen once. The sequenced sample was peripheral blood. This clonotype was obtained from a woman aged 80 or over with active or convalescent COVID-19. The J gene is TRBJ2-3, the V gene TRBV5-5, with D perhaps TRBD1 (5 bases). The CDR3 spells CASSLVAGIDTQYF. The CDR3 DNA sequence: TGTGCCAGCAGCTTGGTGGCAGGGATCGATACGCAGTATTTT.